This entry describes one TCR beta chain. Germline V gene sequence: CDR1 MGHRA, CDR2 YSYEKL. V shed 3 bases, J shed 11 bases, and the junction held 9 bases outside the gene matches. CDR3 length: 14 amino acids. The sample comes from a study of sequential checkpoint blockade in melanoma. Repertoires were generated with immunoSEQ multiplex PCR, while TCRdb's copy carries only in-frame clones and drops some. The sample contains about 27,000 clones, approximately 80% of which appear only once. Described treatment: randomized to nivolumab then ipilimumab (arm A) or the reverse (arm B). The source is a human donor with melanoma. This specimen was CD8+ T cells sorted from blood (inferred from file names), taken from a patient given nivolumab and ipilimumab in sequence. The V gene is TRBV4-1, the J gene TRBJ2-5, with 10 nucleotides matching TRBD2. The CDR3: CASSHKAGGREQYF. The CDR3 bases are TGCGCCAGCAGCCATAAAGCGGGGGGGCGAGAGCAGTACTTC.